This T cell receptor beta chain was observed in a study of blood T cell repertoires in COVID-19. In germline, CDR1 is SNHLY, CDR2 FYNNEI. The CDR3 sequence is 15 residues long. The ends lost 4 bases at V and 1 base at J; junction bases unmatched: 5. Living in roughly 25 US areas, the participants were between about 18 and 100 years of age. Clones were sequenced by immunoSEQ multiplex PCR, and TCRdb holds only the in-frame ones, with some missing. The data hold more than 150,000 clones, with around 73% observed a single time. This receptor was taken from a woman between 45 and 60 years old who had recovered from COVID-19. The V and J genes are TRBV2 and TRBJ1-1; 8 bases are shared with TRBD1. Sequenced sample: PBMCs or T cells enriched from blood (not recorded which). CDR3 protein: CASSVQGAGNTEAFF. CDR3 DNA: TGTGCCAGCAGTGTCCAGGGGGCTGGGAACACTGAAGCTTTCTTT.